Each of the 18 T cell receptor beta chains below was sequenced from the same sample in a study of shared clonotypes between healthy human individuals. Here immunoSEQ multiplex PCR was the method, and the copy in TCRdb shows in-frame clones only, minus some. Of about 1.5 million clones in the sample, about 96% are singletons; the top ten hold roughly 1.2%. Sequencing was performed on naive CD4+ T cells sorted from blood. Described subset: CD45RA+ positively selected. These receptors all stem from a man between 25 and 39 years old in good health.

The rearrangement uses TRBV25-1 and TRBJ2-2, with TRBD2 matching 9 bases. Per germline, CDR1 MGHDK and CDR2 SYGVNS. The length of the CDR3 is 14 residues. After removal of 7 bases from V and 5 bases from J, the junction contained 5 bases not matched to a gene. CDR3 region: CASMGGLATGELFF. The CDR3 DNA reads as TGTGCCAGCATGGGAGGACTAGCGACCGGGGAGCTGTTTTTT.

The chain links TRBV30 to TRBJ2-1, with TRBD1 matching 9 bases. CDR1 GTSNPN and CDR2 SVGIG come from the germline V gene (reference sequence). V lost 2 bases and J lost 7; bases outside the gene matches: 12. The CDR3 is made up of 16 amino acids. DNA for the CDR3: TGTGCCTGGAGTTTCACAGGGGGCTTCTCTCGGAATGAGCAGTTCTTC. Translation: CAWSFTGGFSRNEQFF.

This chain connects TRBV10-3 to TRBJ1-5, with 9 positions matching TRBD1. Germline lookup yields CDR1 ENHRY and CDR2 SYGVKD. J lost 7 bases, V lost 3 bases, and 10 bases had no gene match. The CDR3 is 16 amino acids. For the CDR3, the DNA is TGTGCCATCAGTGACCCCCGGACAGGGGATGGACAGCCCCAGCATTTT. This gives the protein CAISDPRTGDGQPQHF.

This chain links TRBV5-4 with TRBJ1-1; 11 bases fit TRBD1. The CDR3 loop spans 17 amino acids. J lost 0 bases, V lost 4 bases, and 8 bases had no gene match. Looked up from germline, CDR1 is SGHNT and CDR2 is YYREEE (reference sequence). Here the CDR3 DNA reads TGTGCCAGCAGCATCGGACAGGGGGCCTATATGAACACTGAAGCTTTCTTT. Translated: CASSIGQGAYMNTEAFF.

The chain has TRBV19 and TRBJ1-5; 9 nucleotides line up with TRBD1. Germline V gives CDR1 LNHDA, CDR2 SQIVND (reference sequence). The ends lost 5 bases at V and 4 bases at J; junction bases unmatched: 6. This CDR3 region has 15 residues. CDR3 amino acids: CASSGGTGRNQPQHF. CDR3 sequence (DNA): TGTGCCAGTAGTGGTGGGACAGGGAGAAATCAGCCCCAGCATTTT.

This CDR3 is CASSLEGDSFYEQYF. CDR3 in DNA: TGCGCCAGCAGCTTGGAAGGGGATTCGTTCTACGAGCAGTACTTC. The J gene is TRBJ2-7, the V gene TRBV5-1; D may be TRBD1 (5 bases). CDR1 is SGHRS, CDR2 YFSETQ, per germline. The CDR3 length is 15 residues. With 0 bases removed from V and 3 bases from J, the gap between germline ends came to 13 bases.

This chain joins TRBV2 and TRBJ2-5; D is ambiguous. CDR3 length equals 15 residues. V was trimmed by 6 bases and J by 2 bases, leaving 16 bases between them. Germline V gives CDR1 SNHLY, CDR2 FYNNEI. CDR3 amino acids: CASRPRFIPQETQYF. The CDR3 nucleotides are TGTGCCAGCAGACCCAGATTTATACCACAAGAGACCCAGTACTTC.

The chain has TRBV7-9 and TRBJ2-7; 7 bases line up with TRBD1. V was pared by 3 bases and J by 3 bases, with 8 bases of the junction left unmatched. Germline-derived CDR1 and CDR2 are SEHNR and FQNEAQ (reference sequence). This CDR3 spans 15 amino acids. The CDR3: CASSLRQGTIYEQYF. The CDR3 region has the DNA TGTGCCAGCAGCTTGAGACAGGGAACCATCTACGAGCAGTACTTC.

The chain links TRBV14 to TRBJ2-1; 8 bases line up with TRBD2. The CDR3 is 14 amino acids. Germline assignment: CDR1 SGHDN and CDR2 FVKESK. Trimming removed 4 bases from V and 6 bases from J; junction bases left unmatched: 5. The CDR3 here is CASSLPGLVNEQFF. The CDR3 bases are TGTGCCAGCAGCCTACCGGGACTAGTCAATGAGCAGTTCTTC.

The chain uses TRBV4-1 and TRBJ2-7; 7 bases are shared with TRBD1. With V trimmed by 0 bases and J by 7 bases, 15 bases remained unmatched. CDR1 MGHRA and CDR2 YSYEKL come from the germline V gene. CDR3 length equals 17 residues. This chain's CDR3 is CASSQEKGLGGLEEQYF. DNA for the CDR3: TGCGCCAGCAGCCAAGAGAAGGGCTTAGGGGGCCTAGAAGAGCAGTACTTC.

The CDR3 loop is CASARGSTEAFF. CDR3 nucleotide sequence: TGTGCCAGCGCGAGGGGATCCACTGAAGCTTTCTTT. The chain uses TRBV6-5 and TRBJ1-1; D possibly corresponds to TRBD1 (5 bases). This CDR3 is built from 12 residues. V gave up 8 bases and J gave up 4 bases, with 11 bases separating them. Germline assignment: CDR1 MNHEY and CDR2 SVGAGI.

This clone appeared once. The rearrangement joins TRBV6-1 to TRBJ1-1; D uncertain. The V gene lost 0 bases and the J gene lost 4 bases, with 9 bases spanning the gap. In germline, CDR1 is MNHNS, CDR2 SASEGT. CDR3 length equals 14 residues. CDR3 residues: CASSEAVGFTEAFF. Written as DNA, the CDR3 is TGTGCCAGCAGTGAAGCGGTAGGGTTCACTGAAGCTTTCTTT.

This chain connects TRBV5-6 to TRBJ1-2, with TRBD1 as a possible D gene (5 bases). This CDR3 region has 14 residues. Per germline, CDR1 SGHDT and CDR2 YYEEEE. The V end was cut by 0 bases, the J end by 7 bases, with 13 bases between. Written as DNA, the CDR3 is TGTGCCAGCAGCTTGGTTCAGACAGTGAGTGGCTACACCTTC. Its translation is CASSLVQTVSGYTF.

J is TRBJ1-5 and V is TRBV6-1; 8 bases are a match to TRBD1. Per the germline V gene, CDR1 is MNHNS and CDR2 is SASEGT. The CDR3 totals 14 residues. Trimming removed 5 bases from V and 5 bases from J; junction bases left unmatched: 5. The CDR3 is CASSSTGGHQPQHF. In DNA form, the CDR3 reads TGTGCCAGCAGTTCCACAGGGGGGCATCAGCCCCAGCATTTT.

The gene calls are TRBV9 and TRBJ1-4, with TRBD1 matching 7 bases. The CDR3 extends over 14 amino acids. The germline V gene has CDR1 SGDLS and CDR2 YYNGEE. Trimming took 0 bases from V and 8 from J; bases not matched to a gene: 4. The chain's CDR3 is CASSVDPGGEKLFF. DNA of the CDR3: TGTGCCAGCAGCGTAGATCCAGGGGGGGAAAAACTGTTTTTT.

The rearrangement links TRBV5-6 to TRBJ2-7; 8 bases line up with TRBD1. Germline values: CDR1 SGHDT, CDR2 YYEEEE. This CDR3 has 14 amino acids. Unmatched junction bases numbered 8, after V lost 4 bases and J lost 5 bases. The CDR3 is CASSDGQGDDEQYF. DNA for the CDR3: TGTGCCAGCAGCGACGGACAGGGAGACGACGAGCAGTACTTC.

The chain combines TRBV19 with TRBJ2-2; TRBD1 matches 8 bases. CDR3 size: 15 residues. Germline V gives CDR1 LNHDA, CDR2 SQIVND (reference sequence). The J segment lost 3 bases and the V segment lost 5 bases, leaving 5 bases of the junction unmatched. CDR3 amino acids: CASSVQGADTGELFF. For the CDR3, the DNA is TGTGCCAGTAGTGTCCAGGGGGCCGACACCGGGGAGCTGTTTTTT.

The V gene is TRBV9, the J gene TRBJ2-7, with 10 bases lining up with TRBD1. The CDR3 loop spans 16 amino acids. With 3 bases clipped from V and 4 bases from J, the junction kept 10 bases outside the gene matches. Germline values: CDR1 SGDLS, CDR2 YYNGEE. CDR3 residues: CASSEGQGQGFYEQYF. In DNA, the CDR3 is TGTGCCAGCAGCGAGGGCCAGGGACAGGGGTTTTACGAGCAGTACTTC.